This T cell receptor (beta chain) is from a study of OX40 agonist ivuxolimab in advanced cancers. Study context: An agonistic anti-OX40 (CD134) antibody, ivuxolimab, was used to treat the patients.

Blood got drawn at baseline, again on cycle 4 day 1, and then on cycle 7 day 1. TCRdb's copy holds only in-frame clones and misses some; the assay was immunoSEQ multiplex PCR. The sample lists over 50,000 clones, roughly 88% occurring once. About this clone: What it binds is unknown.

Regarding the study as a whole: At 0.1 to 3.0 mg/kg and by week 6, CD4+ and CD8+ T cells in the blood had expanded clonally. Mean expanded clone counts were higher in CD8+ than CD4+ T cells.

The origin of this receptor is an adult with an advanced solid tumor such as melanoma, head and neck, liver or kidney cancer. The sequencing here drew on CD4+ or CD8+ T cells sorted from blood, taken in a trial of the OX40 agonist ivuxolimab.

The CDR3 nucleotides read TGTGCCAGCAGTTTCGACGGACATAATGAAAAACTGTTTTTT. Translating it yields CASSFDGHNEKLFF. V is TRBV2 and J is TRBJ1-4; tentative D call: TRBD1 (5 bases). V was cut by 5 bases and J by 4 bases, with 11 bases left in between. The CDR3 covers 14 residues. From germline, CDR1 is SNHLY and CDR2 FYNNEI.